The present TCR beta chain was sequenced within a study of T-cell memory formation after mild COVID-19. Germline CDR1 reads LGHNA; CDR2 reads YSLEER. The CDR3 loop spans 14 amino acids. Deletions cut 0 bases from V and 1 base from J, with 6 bases between. This clonotype appeared many times. TCRdb independently ran MiXCR on the 5' RACE reads; one entry per CDR3 protein. The table shows some 100,000 distinct CDR3 sequences, with approximately 10% occurring only once. The TCR comes from a man between 18 and 35 years old who had mild COVID-19 (a few samples of this study predate the infection). Cell type and time point are not known. The sample consisted of PBMCs or a T cell subset sorted from them (not recorded which). J is TRBJ1-1 and V is TRBV4-3; D unresolved. The CDR3 coding sequence is TGCGCCAGCAGCCAAGAGTTGGGGAACACTGAAGCTTTCTTT. This encodes CASSQELGNTEAFF.